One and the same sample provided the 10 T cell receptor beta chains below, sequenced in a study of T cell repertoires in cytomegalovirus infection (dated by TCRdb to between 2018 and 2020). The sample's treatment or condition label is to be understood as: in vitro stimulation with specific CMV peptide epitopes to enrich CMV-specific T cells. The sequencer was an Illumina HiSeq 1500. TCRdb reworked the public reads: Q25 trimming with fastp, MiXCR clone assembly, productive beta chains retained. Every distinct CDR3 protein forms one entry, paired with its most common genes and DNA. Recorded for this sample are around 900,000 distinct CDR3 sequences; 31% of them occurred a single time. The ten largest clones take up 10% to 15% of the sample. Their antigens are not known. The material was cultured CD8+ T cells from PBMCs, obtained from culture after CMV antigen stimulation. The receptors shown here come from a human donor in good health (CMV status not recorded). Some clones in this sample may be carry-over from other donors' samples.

The CDR3 coding sequence is TGCAGTGCCGCCAGACCGGGACTCCAGAACAATGAGCAGTTCTTC. It specifies CSAARPGLQNNEQFF. V gene TRBV20-1 combines with J gene TRBJ2-1, with D perhaps TRBD2 (6 bases). V lost 6 bases to trimming and J lost 5 bases, with 20 bases between them. The germline V gene has CDR1 DFQATT and CDR2 SNEGSKA (reference sequence). The CDR3 consists of 15 residues.

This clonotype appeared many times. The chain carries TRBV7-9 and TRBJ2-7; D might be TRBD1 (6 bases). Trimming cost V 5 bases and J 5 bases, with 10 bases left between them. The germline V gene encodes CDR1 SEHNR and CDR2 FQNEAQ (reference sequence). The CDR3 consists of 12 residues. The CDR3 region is CASSKNRDEQYF. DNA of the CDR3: TGTGCCAGCAGCAAAAACAGGGACGAGCAGTACTTC.

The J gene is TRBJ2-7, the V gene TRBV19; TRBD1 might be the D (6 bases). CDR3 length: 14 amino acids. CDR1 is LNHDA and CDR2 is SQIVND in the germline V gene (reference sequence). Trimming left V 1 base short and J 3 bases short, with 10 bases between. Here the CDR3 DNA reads TGTGCCAGTAGTATAGTCGCGGACAGCTACGAGCAGTACTTC. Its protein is CASSIVADSYEQYF.

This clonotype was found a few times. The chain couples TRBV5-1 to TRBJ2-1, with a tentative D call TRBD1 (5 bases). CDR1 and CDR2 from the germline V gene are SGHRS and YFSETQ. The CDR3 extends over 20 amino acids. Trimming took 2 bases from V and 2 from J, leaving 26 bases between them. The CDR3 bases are TGCGCCAGCAGCTTTCATTATTTTGTACAGGATAAGGGTCCCTACAATGAGCAGTTCTTC. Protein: CASSFHYFVQDKGPYNEQFF.

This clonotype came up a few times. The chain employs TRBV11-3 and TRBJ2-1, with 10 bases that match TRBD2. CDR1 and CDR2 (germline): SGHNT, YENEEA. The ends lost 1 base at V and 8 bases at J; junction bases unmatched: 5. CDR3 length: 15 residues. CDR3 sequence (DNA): TGTGCCAGCAGCTTAGCACTAGCGGGGTACGATGAGCAGTTCTTC. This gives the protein CASSLALAGYDEQFF. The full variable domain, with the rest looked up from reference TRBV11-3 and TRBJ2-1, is EAGVVQSPRYKIIEKKQPVAFWCNPISGHNTLYWYLQNLGQGPELLIRYENEEAVDDSQLPKDRFSAERLKGVDSTLKIQPAELGDSAVYLCASSLALAGYDEQFFGPGTRLTVL.

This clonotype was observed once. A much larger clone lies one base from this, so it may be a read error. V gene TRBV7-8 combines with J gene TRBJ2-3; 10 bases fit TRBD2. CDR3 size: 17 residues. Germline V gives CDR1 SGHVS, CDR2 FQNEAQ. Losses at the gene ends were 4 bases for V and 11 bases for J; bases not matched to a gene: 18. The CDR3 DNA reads TGTGCCAGCAGCTCAGCGGAGAGCGGGGGGGGCGGGAATATGCAGTATTTT. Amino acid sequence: CASSSAESGGGGNMQYF. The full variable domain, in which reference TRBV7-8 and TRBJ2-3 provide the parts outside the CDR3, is GAGVSQSPRYKVAKRGQDVALRCDPISGHVSLFWYQQALGQGPEFLTYFQNEAQLDKSGLPSDRFFAERPEGSVSTLKIQRTQQEDSAVYLCASSSAESGGGGNMQYFGPGTRLTVL.

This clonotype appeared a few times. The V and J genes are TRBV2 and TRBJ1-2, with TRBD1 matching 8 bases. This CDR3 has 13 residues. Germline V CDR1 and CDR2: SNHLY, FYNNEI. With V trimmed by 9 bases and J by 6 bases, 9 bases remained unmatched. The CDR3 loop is CASLDRGWDGYTF. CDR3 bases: TGTGCCAGTCTAGACAGGGGATGGGATGGCTACACCTTC.

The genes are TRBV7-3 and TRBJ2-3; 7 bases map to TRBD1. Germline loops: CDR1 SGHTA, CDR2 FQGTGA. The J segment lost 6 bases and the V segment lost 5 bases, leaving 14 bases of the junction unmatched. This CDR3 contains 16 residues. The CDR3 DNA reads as TGTGCCAGCAGCCTTACCGGACAGGCCGCGGTTGATACGCAGTATTTT. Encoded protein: CASSLTGQAAVDTQYF.

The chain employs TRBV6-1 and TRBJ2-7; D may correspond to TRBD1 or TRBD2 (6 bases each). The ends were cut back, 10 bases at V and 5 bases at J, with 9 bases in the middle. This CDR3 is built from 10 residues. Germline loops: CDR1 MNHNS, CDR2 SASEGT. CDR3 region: CATGAHEQYF. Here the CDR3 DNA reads TGTGCCACGGGGGCCCACGAGCAGTACTTC.

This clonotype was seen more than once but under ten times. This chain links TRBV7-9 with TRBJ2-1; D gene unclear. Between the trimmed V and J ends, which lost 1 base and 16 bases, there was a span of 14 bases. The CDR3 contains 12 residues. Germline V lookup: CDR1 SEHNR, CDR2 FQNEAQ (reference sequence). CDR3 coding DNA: TGTGCCAGCAGCTTAGATGGCCTGGGTGGCTTCTTC. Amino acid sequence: CASSLDGLGGFF. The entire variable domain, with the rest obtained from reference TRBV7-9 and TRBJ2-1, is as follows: DTGVSQNPRHKITKRGQNVTFRCDPISEHNRLYWYRQTLGQGPEFLTYFQNEAQLEKSRLLSDRFSAERPKGSFSTLEIQRTEQGDSAMYLCASSLDGLGGFFGPGTRLTVL.